One sample yielded the 31 T cell receptor beta chains listed below, sequenced in a study of blood T cells in healthy people across ages. The use of a sample-barcoded 5' primer and a J-beta primer mix characterized a second PCR of roughly 7 to 12 cycles. From the 5' RACE reads, TCRdb called clonotypes with MiXCR, one entry per CDR3 protein. The table records roughly 1.6 million distinct CDR3 sequences, around 35% of them present only once. Sample: blood. These TCRs come from a woman aged 25 to 39 in good health.

This clonotype was detected a few times. This rearrangement joins TRBV5-4 to TRBJ2-3; no reliable D call. Germline V gives CDR1 SGHNT, CDR2 YYREEE (reference sequence). This CDR3 is built from 14 residues. Trimming took off 4 bases at V and 5 bases at J, with 14 bases between the two ends. In DNA, the CDR3 is TGTGCCAGCAGCCCCCCGGACGCCGGAGATACGCAGTATTTT. This codes for CASSPPDAGDTQYF.

The genes are TRBV28 and TRBJ2-5; TRBD2 matches at 10 bases. The CDR3 loop spans 15 amino acids. V shed 6 bases, J shed 12 bases, and the junction held 16 bases outside the gene matches. The germline gives CDR1 MDHEN, CDR2 SYDVKM. This chain's CDR3 is CASRKRVSGRAVEYF. The CDR3, as DNA: TGTGCCAGCAGGAAGAGGGTGAGCGGGAGGGCCGTTGAGTACTTC.

This clonotype was counted a few times. This chain connects TRBV5-1 to TRBJ2-7; D is possibly TRBD1 (7 bases). There are 14 residues in the CDR3. CDR1 and CDR2 from the germline V gene are SGHRS and YFSETQ. The V gene lost 3 bases and the J gene lost 3 bases, with 13 bases spanning the gap. CDR3 DNA: TGCGCCAGCAGCTGGGAGGCAGGGGGCTACGAGCAGTACTTC. Encoded protein: CASSWEAGGYEQYF.

Turning to this clonotype: A read error is possible here, since a much larger clone lies one base away. The rearrangement joins TRBV20-1 to TRBJ2-7, with D tentatively TRBD2 (7 bases). In germline, CDR1 is DFQATT, CDR2 SNEGSKA (reference sequence). The CDR3 has 17 amino acids. The CDR3 loop reads CSTRDLEGGPLGYEQYF. The CDR3 nucleotides read TGCAGTACTAGAGATCTGGAGGGGGGGCCGCTGGGCTACGAGCAGTACTTC.

Turning to this clonotype: A junction end diverges from the germline sequence, so it may reflect a read error. The chain has TRBV9 and TRBJ2-3, with unresolved D. Germline-derived CDR1 and CDR2 are SGDLS and YYNGEE. CDR3 length equals 14 residues. The CDR3 spells CASSTWSRADAQYF. The CDR3 nucleotides read TGTGCCAGCAGCACCTGGTCCAGAGCAGATGCGCAGTATTTT.

This clonotype was found a few times. This chain connects TRBV25-1 to TRBJ2-3; tentatively, D is TRBD1 (5 bases). Trimming stripped 7 bases from V and 5 bases from J, with 7 bases between. CDR3 length: 11 amino acids. CDR1 is MGHDK and CDR2 is SYGVNS in the germline V gene. CDR3 nucleotide sequence: TGTGCCAGCATGGGGCTAGATACGCAGTATTTT. Its protein product is CASMGLDTQYF.

This chain links TRBV27 with TRBJ1-1, with a tentative D call TRBD1 (6 bases). V was cut by 7 bases and J by 0 bases, with 27 bases left in between. The germline V gene has CDR1 MNHEY and CDR2 SMNVEV (reference sequence). This CDR3 is 19 amino acids long. The CDR3, as DNA: TGTGCCAGCAACCCATCTTTAGTTTCGGGACACAGCATGAACACTGAAGCTTTCTTT. Translating it yields CASNPSLVSGHSMNTEAFF.

This clonotype has a handful of counts. The chain carries TRBV12-3 or TRBV12-4 and TRBJ2-3, with 7 bases fitting TRBD2. The CDR3 covers 15 residues. V was pared by 2 bases and J by 5 bases, with 7 bases of the junction left unmatched. CDR3: CASSLFAGEGDTQYF. The CDR3 DNA reads TGTGCCAGCAGTTTATTCGCGGGAGAGGGAGATACGCAGTATTTT.

The V call is TRBV6-5, the J call TRBJ2-3; D tentatively fits TRBD1 or TRBD2 (5 bases each). Germline lookup yields CDR1 MNHEY and CDR2 SVGAGI. The CDR3 consists of 16 residues. V shed 4 bases and J shed 2 bases, with 16 bases lying between them. The CDR3 DNA reads as TGTGCCAGCAGTTCTCTGGGACGGTTAATCACAGATACGCAGTATTTT. Residues: CASSSLGRLITDTQYF.

The genes are TRBV29-1 and TRBJ2-1, with 10 positions matching TRBD2. CDR1 and CDR2 (germline): SQVTM, ANQGSEA. With 4 bases clipped from V and 7 bases from J, the junction kept 4 bases outside the gene matches. The length of the CDR3 is 13 residues. The CDR3 protein is CSVASGSSNEQFF. DNA for the CDR3: TGCAGCGTTGCTAGCGGGAGCTCTAATGAGCAGTTCTTC.

In its sample, this clonotype was seen many times. The junction and the germline gene differ at one end; a read error may be behind it. V usage is TRBV5-1 and J usage is TRBJ2-7; TRBD1 aligns across 10 bases. The CDR3 length is 14 residues. Looked up from germline, CDR1 is SGHRS and CDR2 is YFSETQ. The CDR3 DNA reads as TGTGCCAGCAGTTTCGGACAGGGGGGTTACGAGCAGTACTTC. It yields the protein CASSFGQGGYEQYF.

The V call is TRBV6-1, the J call TRBJ1-4; tentative D call: TRBD1 (6 bases). V lost 1 base and J 10 bases, leaving 10 bases between the germline ends. The V gene's germline CDR1 is MNHNS and CDR2 SASEGT. This CDR3 spans 13 amino acids. The CDR3 nucleotides are TGTGCCAGCAGTGAAGGACAGGTGGGAAAACTGTTTTTT. Its translation: CASSEGQVGKLFF.

The chain carries TRBV9 and TRBJ2-5; TRBD2 matches 9 bases. V dropped 0 bases and J dropped 6; count of bases not matched to a gene: 9. The CDR3 spans 16 residues. Germline values: CDR1 SGDLS, CDR2 YYNGEE. CDR3 in DNA: TGTGCCAGCAGCGTAGGGAGTGTAGCGGGGGCGAAGACCCAGTACTTC. Its protein product is CASSVGSVAGAKTQYF.

The genes are TRBV3-1 and TRBJ2-1; D not resolved. This CDR3 is 14 amino acids long. Germline loops: CDR1 LGHDT, CDR2 YNNKEL (reference sequence). V was pared by 4 bases and J by 6 bases, with 13 bases between. The CDR3 DNA sequence: TGTGCCAGCAGCCGACTGTCCGGCCCCAATGAGCAGTTCTTC. Translated: CASSRLSGPNEQFF.

The chain links TRBV12-3 or TRBV12-4 to TRBJ1-3; D is unclear. Trimming took off 6 bases at V and 0 bases at J, with 12 bases between the two ends. The CDR3 is 15 amino acids. DNA for the CDR3: TGTGCCAGCAGATCGACCGAAAACTCTGGAAACACCATATATTTT. It yields the protein CASRSTENSGNTIYF.

The chain has TRBV5-1 and TRBJ2-1, with TRBD1 as a possible D gene (5 bases). The CDR3 is 14 amino acids. Germline CDR1 SGHRS, CDR2 YFSETQ. V lost 0 bases, J lost 7 bases, and 11 bases lay in between. CDR3 coding DNA: TGCGCCAGCAGCTTGGCCGCAGGGAAGAATGAGCAGTTCTTC. This gives the protein CASSLAAGKNEQFF.

In DNA form, the CDR3 reads TGTGCCAGCAGCGTAGATGCAGCGGGAGCCTACGAGCAGTACTTC. Its translation is CASSVDAAGAYEQYF. The chain is built from TRBV9 and TRBJ2-7; 8 bases match TRBD2. There are 15 residues in the CDR3. J was trimmed by 2 bases and V by 0 bases; bases with no gene match: 4. Germline assignment: CDR1 SGDLS and CDR2 YYNGEE.

The rearrangement uses TRBV20-1 and TRBJ2-3; unclear D gene. Germline assignment: CDR1 DFQATT and CDR2 SNEGSKA (reference sequence). The CDR3 length is 13 residues. The ends were cut back, 5 bases at V and 2 bases at J, with 11 bases in the middle. The CDR3 nucleotides read TGCAGTGCTCAACCAAGCGCCACAGATACGCAGTATTTT. Translation: CSAQPSATDTQYF.

The V gene is TRBV7-2, the J gene TRBJ1-2; D is perhaps TRBD1 (5 bases). The CDR3 sequence is 15 residues long. V dropped 4 bases and J dropped 4 bases, with 16 bases sitting between them. Germline-derived CDR1 and CDR2 are SGHTA and FQGNSA. CDR3 protein: CASSSPGRGLYGYTF. CDR3 coding DNA: TGTGCCAGCAGCTCCCCGGGGAGGGGACTCTATGGCTACACCTTC. Filled out from reference TRBV7-2 and TRBJ1-2, the complete variable domain reads GAGVSQSPSNKVTEKGKDVELRCDPISGHTALYWYRQSLGQGLEFLIYFQGNSAPDKSGLPSDRFSAERTGGSVSTLTIQRTQQEDSAVYLCASSSPGRGLYGYTFGSGTRLTVV.

This clonotype was detected only once. V usage is TRBV7-2 and J usage is TRBJ2-7; D possibly corresponds to TRBD2 (6 bases). V was shortened by 7 bases and J by 0 bases, with 10 bases between the two germline ends. This CDR3 has 13 residues. Germline V gene data show CDR1 as SGHTA and CDR2 as FQGNSA. As DNA, the CDR3 is TGTGCCAGCAAAGGAGGGGACTCCTACGAGCAGTACTTC. Protein sequence: CASKGGDSYEQYF. Drawing the rest from reference TRBV7-2 and TRBJ2-7, the complete variable domain is GAGVSQSPSNKVTEKGKDVELRCDPISGHTALYWYRQSLGQGLEFLIYFQGNSAPDKSGLPSDRFSAERTGGSVSTLTIQRTQQEDSAVYLCASKGGDSYEQYFGPGTRLTVT.

This clonotype was seen a few times. The chain links TRBV29-1 to TRBJ1-2; 10 bases are shared with TRBD1. Trimming cost V 7 bases and J 4 bases; bases outside gene matches: 6. Germline-derived CDR1 and CDR2 are SQVTM and ANQGSEA. The CDR3 consists of 13 residues. DNA of the CDR3: TGCAGCGGAGGGACAGGGGACGTCTATGGCTACACCTTC. Translation: CSGGTGDVYGYTF.

This chain connects TRBV27 to TRBJ1-2, with 9 bases that match TRBD1. There are 16 residues in the CDR3. Germline V gene lookup returns CDR1 MNHEY and CDR2 SMNVEV (reference sequence). V was clipped by 8 bases and J by 0 bases; unmatched bases: 10. The DNA for the CDR3 is TGTGCCAGCTCTGAATTGGGACAGGGAGCTAACTATGGCTACACCTTC. The encoded protein is CASSELGQGANYGYTF.

The chain joins TRBV7-2 to TRBJ1-5; D gene unclear. Germline values: CDR1 SGHTA, CDR2 FQGNSA. The CDR3 length is 14 residues. The V end lost 1 base, the J end lost 4 bases, and 8 bases lay between the germline ends. The CDR3 DNA reads as TGTACCAGCAGCTTAGATCCGGGGAATCAGCCCCAGCATTTT. Amino acid sequence: CTSSLDPGNQPQHF.

This rearrangement joins TRBV6-5 to TRBJ2-1, with D perhaps matching TRBD1 or TRBD2 (6 bases each). Germline-derived CDR1 and CDR2 are MNHEY and SVGAGI. Between the trimmed V and J ends, which lost 6 bases and 4 bases, there was a span of 13 bases. The CDR3 consists of 14 residues. The CDR3 protein is CASRKGGGYNEQFF. The CDR3 DNA sequence: TGTGCCAGCAGGAAGGGGGGCGGGTACAATGAGCAGTTCTTC.

This chain connects TRBV20-1 to TRBJ1-2, with D perhaps TRBD1 (5 bases). V lost 5 bases and J 0 bases, leaving 16 bases between the germline ends. Germline V gives CDR1 DFQATT, CDR2 SNEGSKA (reference sequence). The CDR3 contains 15 residues. CDR3 residues: CSAGSPGRTNYGYTF. CDR3 nucleotide sequence: TGCAGTGCTGGATCCCCGGGACGGACTAACTATGGCTACACCTTC.

The rearrangement joins TRBV28 to TRBJ2-7; TRBD2 aligns across 10 bases. Germline trimming cut 7 bases from V and 6 bases from J; bases unmatched to any gene: 15. CDR3 length equals 16 residues. The germline CDR1 and CDR2 sequences are MDHEN and SYDVKM. CDR3 sequence (DNA): TGTGCCAGCACCCTGATGAGCGGGAGGGCTTCTGTCGAGCAGTACTTC. This translates into CASTLMSGRASVEQYF.

The chain has TRBV13 and TRBJ1-1, with 8 bases lining up with TRBD1. Germline V CDR1 and CDR2: PRHDT, FYEKMQ (reference sequence). V shed 4 bases and J 9 bases; nucleotides not matched to a gene: 10. The CDR3 sequence is 14 residues long. CDR3 residues: CASSSRTGTIQAFF. The CDR3 DNA sequence: TGTGCCAGCAGCTCGAGGACAGGGACAATTCAAGCTTTCTTT.

At least ten counts were recorded for this clonotype. J is TRBJ2-7 and V is TRBV20-1, with 7 bases matching TRBD1. The CDR3 is 13 amino acids. Per the germline V gene, CDR1 is DFQATT and CDR2 is SNEGSKA (reference sequence). The V segment lost 5 bases and the J segment 3 bases; nucleotides outside the gene matches: 7. The CDR3 region is CSASLGQHYEQYF. Written as DNA, the CDR3 is TGCAGTGCTTCCCTGGGACAGCACTACGAGCAGTACTTC.

V is TRBV7-2 and J is TRBJ2-7; a weak D match, TRBD2 (7 bases). The end of the DNA fits TRBJ2-5 better, so the J call may be wrong. The CDR3 loop spans 13 amino acids. Germline V lookup: CDR1 SGHTA, CDR2 FQGNSA. CDR3 sequence reads: CASRLGGAETQYF. DNA of the CDR3: TGTGCCAGCAGACTGGGGGGGGCAGAGACCCAGTACTTC.

This clonotype was picked up many times. J is TRBJ1-4 and V is TRBV4-1; D may be TRBD1 (6 bases). Trimming removed 4 bases at V and 3 bases at J, with 15 bases between. The CDR3 is 16 amino acids. Germline CDR1 and CDR2: MGHRA and YSYEKL. CDR3 residues: CASSREGGQANEKLFF. As DNA, the CDR3 is TGCGCCAGCAGCCGAGAAGGGGGGCAGGCTAATGAAAAACTGTTTTTT.

Only a few counts were recorded for this clonotype. The chain is built from TRBV29-1 and TRBJ2-5, with TRBD2 matching over 7 bases. V lost 0 bases and J lost 1; bases outside the gene matches: 2. The CDR3 contains 14 residues. Germline V gene data show CDR1 as SQVTM and CDR2 as ANQGSEA. CDR3 amino acids: CSVEDGRAQETQYF. The DNA for the CDR3 is TGCAGCGTTGAAGATGGGAGGGCCCAAGAGACCCAGTACTTC.